The clone carrying this T cell receptor (beta chain) was counted a single time. The data are from a study of blood T cell repertoires in COVID-19. How the authors handled the data: The authors estimated nucleated cell counts from reference gene primer amplification. Assay used: immunoSEQ multiplex PCR; TCRdb lists only in-frame clones, some missing. The DNA was the basis for D and trimming; V, J and clone size are from that table. The repertoire includes a few hundred thousand clones, around four fifths of them detected once, and just under 20% sits in the top ten. Losses at the gene ends were 5 bases for V and 4 bases for J; bases not matched to a gene: 6. CDR1 MNHNY and CDR2 SVGAGI come from the germline V gene (reference sequence). There are 15 residues in the CDR3.

The receptor was isolated from a man aged 25-45 years with active or convalescent COVID-19. The chain links TRBV6-6 to TRBJ2-1; TRBD2 aligns across 9 bases. Specimen: peripheral blood. In DNA form, the CDR3 reads TGTGCCAGCAGTCCCGGGACTAGCCATTACAATGAGCAGTTCTTC. Its protein is CASSPGTSHYNEQFF.